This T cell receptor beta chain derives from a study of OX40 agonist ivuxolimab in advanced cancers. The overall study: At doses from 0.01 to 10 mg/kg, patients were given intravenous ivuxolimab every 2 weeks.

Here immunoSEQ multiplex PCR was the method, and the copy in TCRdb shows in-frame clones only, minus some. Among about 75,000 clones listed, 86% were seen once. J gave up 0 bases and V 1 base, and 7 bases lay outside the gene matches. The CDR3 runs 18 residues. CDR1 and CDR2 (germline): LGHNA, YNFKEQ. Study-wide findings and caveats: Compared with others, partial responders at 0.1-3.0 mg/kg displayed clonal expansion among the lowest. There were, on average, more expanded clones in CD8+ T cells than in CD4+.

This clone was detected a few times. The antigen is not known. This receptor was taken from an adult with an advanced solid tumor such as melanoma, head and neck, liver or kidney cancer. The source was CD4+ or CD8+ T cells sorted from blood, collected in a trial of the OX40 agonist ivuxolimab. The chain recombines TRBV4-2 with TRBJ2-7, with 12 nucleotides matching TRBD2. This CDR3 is CASSQAPLAGGSSYEQYF. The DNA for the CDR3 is TGTGCCAGCAGCCAAGCCCCCCTAGCGGGAGGGAGCTCCTACGAGCAGTACTTC.